The rows below give T cell receptor beta chains drawn from one sample of a study of cytomegalovirus exposure and HLA in healthy donors. Sequenced by immunoSEQ multiplex PCR; TCRdb stores in-frame clones only, minus some. Here the sample spans around 190,000 clones, approximately 77% being singletons. The material sequenced was PBMCs. The receptors stem from a man aged 35-49 years in good health and CMV-seropositive. Both conserved end residues are part of each CDR3. Fields, in order: J gene, D gene, clone size, V gene, CDR3 protein, CDR3 DNA. A D gene is named only where the DNA matches it firmly. The size field is filled for only some rows; it gives once, few, many or a size class.

j_gene: TRBJ1-5; d_gene: .; abundance: once; v_gene: TRBV12-5; CDR3aa: CASAMRADQPQHF; CDR3nt: TGTGCTAGTGCGATGAGGGCCGATCAGCCCCAGCATTTT
j_gene: TRBJ2-7; d_gene: TRBD1; abundance: .; v_gene: TRBV5-8; CDR3aa: CASTRQGTSYEQYF; CDR3nt: TGTGCCAGCACGAGACAGGGAACGTCCTACGAGCAGTACTTC
j_gene: TRBJ2-3; d_gene: .; abundance: .; v_gene: TRBV9; CDR3aa: CASSAGPSGLSTDTQYF; CDR3nt: TGTGCCAGCAGCGCGGGTCCAAGCGGCCTAAGCACAGATACGCAGTATTTT
j_gene: TRBJ2-4; d_gene: TRBD1; abundance: .; v_gene: TRBV18; CDR3aa: CASSPLQGALENIQYF; CDR3nt: TGTGCCAGCTCGCCGCTACAGGGGGCGCTTGAAAACATTCAGTACTTC
j_gene: TRBJ2-1; d_gene: TRBD2; abundance: .; v_gene: TRBV4-1; CDR3aa: CASSLRGLAGNEQFF; CDR3nt: TGCGCCAGCAGCCTTCGCGGGCTAGCGGGGAATGAGCAGTTCTTC
j_gene: TRBJ1-2; d_gene: TRBD1; abundance: few; v_gene: TRBV29-1; CDR3aa: CSVRGTGLGGYTF; CDR3nt: TGCAGCGTTCGAGGGACAGGACTCGGGGGCTACACCTTC
j_gene: TRBJ2-5; d_gene: TRBD1; abundance: once; v_gene: TRBV2; CDR3aa: CASRNRGGQETQYF; CDR3nt: TGTGCCAGCAGGAACAGGGGTGGCCAAGAGACCCAGTACTTC
j_gene: TRBJ2-2; d_gene: TRBD1; abundance: .; v_gene: TRBV6-1; CDR3aa: CASSRDRGAGELFF; CDR3nt: TGTGCCAGCAGTCGGGACAGGGGAGCCGGGGAGCTGTTTTTT
j_gene: TRBJ2-2; d_gene: .; abundance: few; v_gene: TRBV6-4; CDR3aa: CASSDERGAGELFF; CDR3nt: TGTGCCAGCAGTGACGAAAGGGGCGCGGGGGAGCTGTTTTTT
j_gene: TRBJ2-7; d_gene: .; abundance: .; v_gene: TRBV9; CDR3aa: CASSGAGTPDYEQYF; CDR3nt: TGTGCCAGCAGCGGCGCCGGGACACCGGACTACGAGCAGTACTTC
j_gene: TRBJ1-6; d_gene: TRBD1; abundance: .; v_gene: TRBV6-1; CDR3aa: CASSLDRDHNSPLHF; CDR3nt: TGTGCCAGCAGCCTTGACAGGGACCATAATTCACCCCTCCACTTT
j_gene: TRBJ2-3; d_gene: .; abundance: .; v_gene: TRBV7-3; CDR3aa: CASSQELDSTDTQYF; CDR3nt: TGTGCCAGCAGCCAAGAACTAGACAGCACAGATACGCAGTATTTT
j_gene: TRBJ2-5; d_gene: .; abundance: .; v_gene: TRBV7-2; CDR3aa: CASSWQGTRTETQYF; CDR3nt: TGTGCCAGCAGCTGGCAGGGGACCCGTACGGAGACCCAGTACTTC
j_gene: TRBJ1-2; d_gene: .; abundance: .; v_gene: TRBV14; CDR3aa: CASITRALNYGYTF; CDR3nt: TGTGCCAGCATTACGAGGGCCCTTAACTATGGCTACACCTTC
j_gene: TRBJ2-7; d_gene: TRBD1; abundance: .; v_gene: TRBV7-9; CDR3aa: CASSLGQFISYEQYF; CDR3nt: TGTGCCTCATCATTGGGACAGTTCATCTCCTACGAGCAGTACTTC
j_gene: TRBJ1-6; d_gene: .; abundance: .; v_gene: TRBV5-1; CDR3aa: CASSLDVDGNSPLHF; CDR3nt: TGCGCCAGCAGCTTAGACGTCGACGGGAATTCACCCCTCCACTTT
j_gene: TRBJ1-2; d_gene: .; abundance: .; v_gene: TRBV5-1; CDR3aa: CASRSGGWQGANGYTF; CDR3nt: TGCGCCAGCAGATCTGGAGGGTGGCAGGGCGCCAATGGCTACACCTTC
j_gene: TRBJ2-2; d_gene: TRBD2; abundance: .; v_gene: TRBV30; CDR3aa: CAWSPPGGPDGELFF; CDR3nt: TGTGCCTGGAGTCCCCCGGGAGGGCCGGACGGGGAGCTGTTTTTT